This T cell receptor (beta chain) was observed in a study of TIL therapy for anti-PD-1-resistant metastatic lung cancer. Turning to the study itself: Tumors were harvested before any PD-1/PD-L1 blockade. Median tumor mutation burden was approximately 1.5 mutations per megabase.

This CDR3 has 16 residues. The V gene's germline CDR1 is LGHNA and CDR2 YSLEER. Time point defined: pre-treatment sample, taken before nivolumab and TIL therapy. Sequencing used immunoSEQ v3. TCRdb's table, derived via immunoSEQ multiplex PCR, lists solely in-frame clones and lacks some. The data show tens of thousands of clones, with around 79% seen just once and approximately 6% held by the top ten. The rearrangement uses TRBV4-3 and TRBJ2-5; 7 bases are a match to TRBD2. The DNA end favors TRBJ2-7, so the J call may be wrong. The sequence was collected from a person between 25 and 79 years old with non-small cell lung cancer. The material sequenced was blood, taken at baseline. In DNA, the CDR3 is TGCGCCAGCAGCCCAGGGCATGGCGGGAGCTCCTACGAGCAGTACTTC. This translates into CASSPGHGGSSYEQYF.